Listed here are 14 T cell receptor beta chains from one sample, sequenced in a study of neurological immune-mediated disorders. Each CDR3 protein gets one entry after TCRdb re-called the 5' RACE reads with MiXCR. The sample contains tens of thousands of distinct CDR3 sequences, over 3.5% of which appear only once. The sequenced sample consisted of CD4+ T cells from blood. These TCRs come from a woman aged 40 to 50 with multiple sclerosis.

This clonotype occurred many times. The rearrangement joins TRBV5-1 to TRBJ1-1; a possible D gene is TRBD1 (5 bases). The CDR3 length is 13 residues. Trimming left V 4 bases short and J 8 bases short, with 15 bases between. CDR1 and CDR2 (germline): SGHRS, YFSETQ. This CDR3 reads CASSNQGSREAFF. The CDR3 nucleotides are TGCGCCAGCAGCAATCAGGGTTCTAGGGAAGCTTTCTTT.

This clonotype was counted many times. The CDR3 bases are TGCGCCAGCAGCAGGGGCGTAAGCACTGAAGCTTTCTTT. Encoded protein: CASSRGVSTEAFF. The chain links TRBV5-1 to TRBJ1-1, with a possible D match to TRBD1 (5 bases). The CDR3 has 13 residues. V lost 4 bases and J lost 4, with 11 bases in between. The germline gives CDR1 SGHRS, CDR2 YFSETQ. Looking up the rest from reference TRBV5-1 and TRBJ1-1 gives the full variable domain: KAGVTQTPRYLIKTRGQQVTLSCSPISGHRSVSWYQQTPGQGLQFLFEYFSETQRNKGNFPGRFSGRQFSNSRSEMNVSTLELGDSALYLCASSRGVSTEAFFGQGTRLTVV.

This clonotype has a count of ten or more. The J gene is TRBJ2-2, the V gene TRBV10-3, with 11 bases that match TRBD2. The CDR3 consists of 21 residues. The V and J ends lost 0 bases and 0 bases, in that order; junction bases with no gene match: 12. Germline V gene sequence: CDR1 ENHRY, CDR2 SYGVKD. CDR3 loop: CAISESPPGLAATSNTGELFF. CDR3 bases: TGTGCCATCAGTGAGTCCCCTCCGGGACTAGCGGCGACTTCGAACACCGGGGAGCTGTTTTTT.

This clonotype was counted between two and nine times. This sequence joins TRBV6-2 or TRBV6-3 and TRBJ1-1; no clear D. V lost 7 bases to trimming and J lost 1 base, with 16 bases between them. The CDR3 is 15 residues long. Germline CDR1 reads MNHEY; CDR2 reads SVGEGT. CDR3 residues: CASTTFSLGNTEAFF. The CDR3 DNA follows: TGTGCCAGCACCACTTTCAGTCTCGGGAACACTGAAGCTTTCTTT.

This clonotype was observed at least ten times. V and J are TRBV5-5 and TRBJ1-2, with TRBD1 matching over 8 bases. The V gene's germline CDR1 is SGHKS and CDR2 YYEKEE (reference sequence). V was pared by 0 bases and J by 10 bases, with 17 bases of the junction left unmatched. The CDR3 is made up of 17 amino acids. The CDR3: CASSLGRRFRTGMLYTF. Written as DNA, the CDR3 is TGTGCCAGCAGCTTGGGGAGGAGGTTCAGGACAGGGATGCTCTACACCTTC.

This clonotype was recorded at least ten times. This chain connects TRBV6-5 to TRBJ1-1, with TRBD1 as a possible D gene (5 bases). Germline V gene sequence: CDR1 MNHEY, CDR2 SVGAGI. Trimming cost V 5 bases and J 1 base, with 11 bases left between them. The CDR3 is 14 amino acids. This CDR3 reads CASSPTTANTEAFF. The CDR3 DNA reads TGTGCCAGCAGTCCCACGACAGCGAACACTGAAGCTTTCTTT.

This clonotype was counted many times. This chain uses TRBV7-9 with TRBJ2-7, with 9 nucleotides matching TRBD1. With 3 bases clipped from V and 4 bases from J, the junction kept 4 bases outside the gene matches. CDR1 and CDR2 from the germline V gene are SEHNR and FQNEAQ (reference sequence). The CDR3 runs 14 residues. The CDR3 reads CASSFATGGYEQYF. The CDR3 nucleotides are TGTGCCAGCAGCTTTGCGACAGGGGGGTACGAGCAGTACTTC.

This clonotype was counted many times. The V call is TRBV11-3, the J call TRBJ2-7; perhaps TRBD1 as D (6 bases). CDR3 length: 14 residues. The germline CDR1 and CDR2 sequences are SGHNT and YENEEA. V was pared by 3 bases and J by 2 bases, with 11 bases between. In nucleotides, the CDR3 is TGTGCCAGCAGCTTCACAACAGGGCCCTACGAGCAGTACTTC. Protein product: CASSFTTGPYEQYF.

This clonotype has at least ten counts. V and J are TRBV5-1 and TRBJ1-1, with D possibly matching TRBD1 (5 bases). V dropped 1 base and J dropped 4 bases, with 14 bases sitting between them. In germline, CDR1 is SGHRS, CDR2 YFSETQ. The CDR3 covers 15 residues. The CDR3 region is CASSLLGRVSTEAFF. CDR3 coding DNA: TGCGCCAGCAGCTTGTTGGGCAGGGTGAGCACTGAAGCTTTCTTT.

This clonotype was counted many times. The chain carries TRBV4-1 and TRBJ2-7; unclear D gene. V lost 5 bases to trimming and J lost 3 bases, with 11 bases between them. The CDR3 contains 13 residues. The germline V gene has CDR1 MGHRA and CDR2 YSYEKL. CDR3 DNA sequence: TGCGCCAGCAGCTCCCTTAGATTCTACGAGCAGTACTTC. Amino acid sequence: CASSSLRFYEQYF.

As regards this clonotype: This sequence may be a read error, since a much larger clone differs from it by one base. V is TRBV18 and J is TRBJ2-2; D may be TRBD1 or TRBD2 (5 bases each). The germline gives CDR1 KGHSH, CDR2 LQKENI. The CDR3 is 16 residues long. This CDR3 reads CSSSLPGRTNTGELFF. The CDR3 region has the DNA TGTTCCAGCTCACTTCCGGGACGTACAAACACCGGGGAGCTGTTTTTT.

This clonotype was seen repeatedly, ten times or more. The V call is TRBV15, the J call TRBJ1-2; no definite D call. Germline loops: CDR1 LNHNV, CDR2 YYDKDF (reference sequence). This CDR3 is built from 15 residues. Trimming left V 1 base short and J 5 bases short, with 14 bases between. The CDR3 DNA is TGTGCCACCAGCAGAGGAAATATTGGAGCTTATGGCTACACCTTC. Protein product: CATSRGNIGAYGYTF.

This clonotype was seen repeatedly, ten times or more. This chain uses TRBV20-1 with TRBJ2-7; the match to TRBD2 covers 8 bases. There are 15 residues in the CDR3. Trimming removed 3 bases from V and 0 bases from J; junction bases left unmatched: 7. Germline values: CDR1 DFQATT, CDR2 SNEGSKA (reference sequence). CDR3 residues: CSASREGRSSYEQYF. CDR3 nucleotides: TGCAGTGCTAGTCGGGAGGGTCGAAGCTCCTACGAGCAGTACTTC.

This clonotype was seen at least ten times. The chain combines TRBV5-1 with TRBJ2-3; D not certain. CDR1 and CDR2 from the germline V gene are SGHRS and YFSETQ. Trimming stripped 4 bases from V and 2 bases from J, with 8 bases between. This CDR3 is 13 amino acids long. The DNA for the CDR3 is TGCGCCAGCAGCCGCCTGGCCACAGATACGCAGTATTTT. Translating gives CASSRLATDTQYF.